The 32 T cell receptor beta chains reported below all come from one sample, sequenced in a study of identifying expanded T cells in peripheral blood. Produced via immunoSEQ multiplex PCR; TCRdb's table is partial and in-frame only. This sample has 65,000 to 95,000 clones, with 84% found just once. The sample taken for sequencing was blood. The receptors were sampled from a person between 18 and 70 years old in good health.

The chain has TRBV7-9 and TRBJ2-6, with TRBD1 as a possible D gene (5 bases). The CDR3 contains 16 residues. Germline-derived CDR1 and CDR2 are SEHNR and FQNEAQ (reference sequence). With 0 bases removed from V and 1 base from J, the gap between germline ends came to 7 bases. The CDR3 here is CASSLATASGANVLTF. DNA of the CDR3: TGTGCCAGCAGCTTAGCGACAGCATCTGGGGCCAACGTCCTGACTTTC.

The chain employs TRBV28 and TRBJ2-7; D not resolved. V was pared by 3 bases and J by 4 bases, with 16 bases between. This CDR3 is built from 15 residues. Germline CDR1 and CDR2: MDHEN and SYDVKM. The CDR3 DNA reads TGTGCCAGCAGTTTGCTGGCCGCGCAGAGGTACGAGCAGTACTTC. This translates into CASSLLAAQRYEQYF.

Only one count was recorded for this clone. This chain uses TRBV4-2 with TRBJ2-2; the match to TRBD2 covers 11 bases. The germline V gene has CDR1 LGHNA and CDR2 YNFKEQ. The V segment lost 3 bases and the J segment 6 bases; nucleotides outside the gene matches: 9. There are 17 residues in the CDR3. CDR3 sequence (DNA): TGTGCCAGCAGCCACCAACTAGCGGGAGAGTCCCCCGGGGAGCTGTTTTTT. Translated: CASSHQLAGESPGELFF.

The chain has TRBV15 and TRBJ2-3; the D is unclear. The CDR3 runs 14 residues. Germline CDR1 reads LNHNV; CDR2 reads YYDKDF (reference sequence). Trimming removed 0 bases from V and 1 base from J, with 5 bases in between. The CDR3 loop reads CATSRDPGTDTQYF. The DNA of the CDR3 is TGTGCCACCAGCAGAGATCCCGGCACAGATACGCAGTATTTT.

The chain employs TRBV7-2 and TRBJ2-7; the match to TRBD1 covers 8 bases. The CDR3 runs to 15 residues. Per germline, CDR1 SGHTA and CDR2 FQGNSA. The junction had 7 bases not matched to a gene; V was cut back by 2 bases and J by 4 bases. The DNA of the CDR3 is TGTGCCAGCAGCTTAATGGGGACAGGACCATACGAGCAGTACTTC. Encoded protein: CASSLMGTGPYEQYF.

The chain combines TRBV2 with TRBJ2-7; perhaps TRBD1 as D (6 bases). Trimming took off 8 bases at V and 4 bases at J, with 27 bases between the two ends. Looked up from germline, CDR1 is SNHLY and CDR2 is FYNNEI. The CDR3 consists of 17 residues. The CDR3 nucleotides read TGTGCCAGCCCTCTTAAGAAACAGGGCGGTCTTGAATACGAGCAGTACTTC. Translation gives CASPLKKQGGLEYEQYF.

This chain joins TRBV6-5 and TRBJ1-2; D gene unclear. V was shortened by 4 bases and J by 7 bases, with 19 bases between the two germline ends. This CDR3 is built from 15 residues. Germline CDR1 and CDR2: MNHEY and SVGAGI. CDR3 nucleotides: TGTGCCAGCAGTTTGCGTACGGGCCCGACTACTGGCTACACCTTC. Translation gives CASSLRTGPTTGYTF.

J is TRBJ1-5 and V is TRBV30; no clear D. V was cut by 1 base and J by 3 bases, with 10 bases left in between. In germline, CDR1 is GTSNPN, CDR2 SVGIG (reference sequence). This CDR3 spans 14 amino acids. As DNA, the CDR3 is TGTGCCTGGAGTGACGGACCCAACAATCAGCCCCAGCATTTT. Translated, it gives CAWSDGPNNQPQHF.

The rearrangement links TRBV9 to TRBJ2-3; 8 bases line up with TRBD1. V dropped 0 bases and J dropped 3; count of bases not matched to a gene: 6. The CDR3 contains 16 residues. CDR1 SGDLS and CDR2 YYNGEE come from the germline V gene. This CDR3 reads CASSVVGRGQTDTQYF. In DNA form, the CDR3 reads TGTGCCAGCAGCGTAGTGGGCAGGGGGCAGACAGATACGCAGTATTTT.

The chain carries TRBV10-3 and TRBJ2-1; 8 bases align to TRBD1. V dropped 3 bases and J dropped 9; count of bases not matched to a gene: 4. The CDR3 consists of 13 residues. CDR1 and CDR2 (germline): ENHRY, SYGVKD. CDR3 protein: CAISDTGGGEQFF. DNA of the CDR3: TGTGCCATCAGTGACACAGGGGGAGGTGAGCAGTTCTTC.

The chain couples TRBV19 to TRBJ1-5, with a weak D call TRBD1 (5 bases). V lost 6 bases and J lost 6, with 15 bases in between. The CDR3 is 14 amino acids. CDR1 is LNHDA, CDR2 SQIVND, per germline (reference sequence). CDR3 nucleotide sequence: TGTGCCAGTAGCCCAGGGATACTAGGTCAGCCCCAGCATTTT. As protein: CASSPGILGQPQHF.

The chain joins TRBV5-1 to TRBJ2-3; D is unclear. Germline V gives CDR1 SGHRS, CDR2 YFSETQ. CDR3 length equals 14 residues. The V end lost 0 bases, the J end lost 6 bases, and 11 bases lay between the germline ends. The CDR3 sequence is CASSLAGTKDTQYF. The CDR3 DNA sequence: TGCGCCAGCAGCTTGGCGGGTACAAAGGATACGCAGTATTTT.

This chain connects TRBV18 to TRBJ2-5, with D unclear. This CDR3 region has 13 residues. Looked up from germline, CDR1 is KGHSH and CDR2 is LQKENI. Deletions cut 1 base from V and 1 base from J, with 4 bases between. The CDR3 bases are TGTGCCAGCTCACCACGACTCCAAGAGACCCAGTACTTC. Protein product: CASSPRLQETQYF.

The chain joins TRBV16 to TRBJ1-1; no clear D gene. The germline V gene encodes CDR1 KGHSY and CDR2 FQNENV. V was shortened by 1 base and J by 8 bases, with 11 bases between the two germline ends. The CDR3 extends over 13 amino acids. This chain's CDR3 is CASSQFLGQEAFF. The CDR3 DNA reads as TGTGCCAGCAGCCAATTCCTAGGGCAGGAAGCTTTCTTT.

V and J are TRBV27 and TRBJ2-3; no definite D call. V was cut by 3 bases and J by 2 bases, with 3 bases left in between. This CDR3 has 12 residues. Germline V gene lookup returns CDR1 MNHEY and CDR2 SMNVEV (reference sequence). The CDR3 region has the DNA TGTGCCAGCAGTTTGCCCACAGATACGCAGTATTTT. It codes for CASSLPTDTQYF.

This chain uses TRBV9 with TRBJ2-2, with 7 bases aligning to TRBD2. CDR1 SGDLS and CDR2 YYNGEE come from the germline V gene. V lost 0 bases and J lost 0; bases outside the gene matches: 2. This CDR3 region has 16 residues. The CDR3 DNA follows: TGTGCCAGCAGCGTAGGGGAGGGAACGAACACCGGGGAGCTGTTTTTT. This sequence encodes CASSVGEGTNTGELFF.

This chain uses TRBV28 with TRBJ2-7, with D possibly being TRBD1 or TRBD2 (6 bases each). V gave up 7 bases and J gave up 3 bases, with 19 bases separating them. CDR3 length equals 15 residues. Germline V gene sequence: CDR1 MDHEN, CDR2 SYDVKM. The DNA for the CDR3 is TGTGCCAGCAACCAGTGGGGGGCGGATCACTACGAGCAGTACTTC. Protein sequence: CASNQWGADHYEQYF.

The J gene is TRBJ2-7, the V gene TRBV7-2; the D is unclear. The CDR3 runs to 14 residues. V gave up 1 base and J gave up 4 bases, with 11 bases separating them. Germline V lookup: CDR1 SGHTA, CDR2 FQGNSA. The CDR3 protein is CASSLGPSFYEQYF. Written as DNA, the CDR3 is TGTGCCAGCAGCTTAGGTCCGAGTTTTTACGAGCAGTACTTC.

The genes are TRBV7-3 and TRBJ2-3; 7 nucleotides match TRBD2. The CDR3 consists of 15 residues. Germline CDR1 SGHTA, CDR2 FQGTGA. Trimming at V came to 2 bases and at J to 2 bases, leaving 4 bases not matched to a gene. The CDR3 DNA reads TGTGCCAGCAGCTTAGGGGCGGGGGTCACAGATACGCAGTATTTT. Amino acids: CASSLGAGVTDTQYF.

V gene TRBV4-3 combines with J gene TRBJ2-7; TRBD1 is a possible D gene (5 bases). Germline CDR1 LGHNA, CDR2 YSLEER. V was clipped by 1 base and J by 2 bases, with 9 bases between them. This CDR3 is 14 amino acids long. The CDR3 loop is CASSQGSGTYEQYF. In DNA form, the CDR3 reads TGCGCCAGCAGCCAAGGGTCAGGGACCTACGAGCAGTACTTC.

V usage is TRBV5-1 and J usage is TRBJ2-2; unclear D gene. This CDR3 region has 16 residues. The V gene lost 4 bases and the J gene lost 0 bases, with 13 bases spanning the gap. The germline gives CDR1 SGHRS, CDR2 YFSETQ. As DNA, the CDR3 is TGCGCCAGCAGCGTTGAGGTCAGGTCGAACACCGGGGAGCTGTTTTTT. It encodes CASSVEVRSNTGELFF.

V gene TRBV19 combines with J gene TRBJ1-1, with D possibly matching TRBD1 (5 bases). V was cut by 8 bases and J by 3 bases, with 7 bases left in between. The CDR3 length is 11 residues. Per the germline V gene, CDR1 is LNHDA and CDR2 is SQIVND (reference sequence). The CDR3 nucleotides read TGTGCCAGTGGGGGGGACACTGAAGCTTTCTTT. It translates to CASGGDTEAFF.

This CDR3 is CASSDSGGALGEQFF. The CDR3 nucleotides are TGTGCCAGCAGTGACTCGGGAGGTGCCCTGGGGGAGCAGTTCTTC. The V and J genes are TRBV6-4 and TRBJ2-1; D might be TRBD2 (6 bases). Germline V gene sequence: CDR1 MRHNA, CDR2 SNTAGT. This CDR3 is 15 amino acids long. Trimming pared 0 bases from V and 10 bases from J, leaving 16 bases between.

This chain links TRBV13 with TRBJ1-2; D is uncertain. Trimming left V 5 bases short and J 6 bases short, with 13 bases between. The CDR3 has 13 amino acids. Germline CDR1 is PRHDT and CDR2 is FYEKMQ (reference sequence). The CDR3 DNA sequence: TGTGCCAGCAGCCCCCGGAACGGAGATGGCTACACCTTC. Its translation: CASSPRNGDGYTF.

V and J are TRBV27 and TRBJ2-7, with D unresolved. Germline assignment: CDR1 MNHEY and CDR2 SMNVEV (reference sequence). CDR3 length: 12 residues. Trimming removed 5 bases at V and 5 bases at J, with 10 bases between. This CDR3 reads CASSTLPNEQYF. The DNA of the CDR3 is TGTGCCAGCAGTACACTTCCGAACGAGCAGTACTTC.

The chain employs TRBV5-4 and TRBJ2-6; 7 bases map to TRBD1. The ends lost 0 bases at V and 5 bases at J; junction bases unmatched: 8. The CDR3 covers 17 residues. Germline V lookup: CDR1 SGHNT, CDR2 YYREEE (reference sequence). CDR3: CASSLGTGTSWANVLTF. The CDR3 DNA follows: TGTGCCAGCAGCTTGGGGACAGGAACTTCGTGGGCCAACGTCCTGACTTTC.

The V gene is TRBV6-5, the J gene TRBJ1-5; 8 bases map to TRBD1. Germline V lookup: CDR1 MNHEY, CDR2 SVGAGI. Trimming took 6 bases from V and 5 from J; bases not matched to a gene: 6. The CDR3 length is 14 residues. DNA of the CDR3: TGTGCCAGCAGCGGGGACAGGAGATATCAGCCCCAGCATTTT. Amino acids: CASSGDRRYQPQHF.

A few counts support this clone. V and J are TRBV30 and TRBJ1-1; a weak D match, TRBD1 (6 bases). V lost 3 bases and J lost 12, with 23 bases in between. In germline, CDR1 is GTSNPN, CDR2 SVGIG (reference sequence). This CDR3 has 14 residues. CDR3 DNA: TGTGCCTGGAGGGTGGACAGAAGATTCCCTGGGACTTTCTTT. This encodes CAWRVDRRFPGTFF.

This rearrangement joins TRBV10-3 to TRBJ1-5; 8 bases line up with TRBD1. The CDR3 covers 16 residues. The germline CDR1 and CDR2 sequences are ENHRY and SYGVKD. Trimming removed 2 bases from V and 8 bases from J; junction bases left unmatched: 11. CDR3 loop: CAISEALGQANKPQHF. CDR3 in DNA: TGTGCCATCAGTGAGGCCCTGGGACAGGCGAACAAGCCCCAGCATTTT.

The chain recombines TRBV5-1 with TRBJ2-7; 9 bases map to TRBD1. CDR1 SGHRS and CDR2 YFSETQ come from the germline V gene. This CDR3 contains 14 residues. The J segment lost 2 bases and the V segment lost 0 bases, leaving 0 bases of the junction unmatched. The CDR3 here is CASSLDRGPYEQYF. The CDR3, as DNA: TGCGCCAGCAGCTTGGACAGGGGGCCCTACGAGCAGTACTTC. Combining the CDR3 with reference TRBV5-1 and TRBJ2-7 gives the whole variable domain KAGVTQTPRYLIKTRGQQVTLSCSPISGHRSVSWYQQTPGQGLQFLFEYFSETQRNKGNFPGRFSGRQFSNSRSEMNVSTLELGDSALYLCASSLDRGPYEQYFGPGTRLTVT.

This clone has a handful of counts. The CDR3 DNA reads TGTGCCAGCAGCTGGGGACAGGGGAGTGGCTACACCTTC. Amino acids: CASSWGQGSGYTF. This rearrangement joins TRBV7-9 to TRBJ1-2; the match to TRBD1 covers 10 bases. The CDR3 has 13 amino acids. Germline lookup yields CDR1 SEHNR and CDR2 FQNEAQ (reference sequence). The J segment lost 7 bases and the V segment lost 4 bases, leaving 3 bases of the junction unmatched.

The gene calls are TRBV9 and TRBJ1-2; TRBD1 might be the D (5 bases). Germline CDR1 and CDR2: SGDLS and YYNGEE. V was cut by 0 bases and J by 3 bases, with 6 bases left in between. The CDR3 is 13 residues long. CDR3 sequence reads: CASSVAGYYGYTF. The CDR3 DNA follows: TGTGCCAGCAGCGTAGCAGGGTACTATGGCTACACCTTC. The variable domain in full, completed from reference TRBV9 and TRBJ1-2, reads DSGVTQTPKHLITATGQRVTLRCSPRSGDLSVYWYQQSLDQGLQFLIQYYNGEERAKGNILERFSAQQFPDLHSELNLSSLELGDSALYFCASSVAGYYGYTFGSGTRLTVV.